Listed below are T cell receptor beta chains from one sample, sequenced in a study of shared clonotypes between healthy human individuals. Some clones are missing from TCRdb's copy, which holds only in-frame ones; the method was immunoSEQ multiplex PCR. This sample carries some 1,100,000 clones, roughly 74% of them seen once, and the ten largest clones take 0.4% to 0.55%. The sample was memory CD4+ T cells from PBMCs. Receptors were obtained from a man between 18 and 35 years old in good health. Some clones in this sample may be carry-over from other donors' samples. The CDR3 runs from the conserved cysteine through the conserved F or W. The D gene is left open where the match is weak. The size field is filled for only some rows; it gives once, few, many or a size class.

size | J | V | D | DNA | CDR3
NA | TRBJ2-7 | TRBV7-8 | TRBD2 | TGTGCCAGCAGCTTAGTTGAGCGGGAGTTCTCCTACGAGCAGTACTTC | CASSLVEREFSYEQYF
NA | TRBJ2-3 | TRBV11-1 | NA | TGTGCCAGCGCGCCGGGTGCGGGGAGAGGCGTAGCAGATACGCAGTATTTT | CASAPGAGRGVADTQYF
NA | TRBJ1-1 | TRBV5-6 | NA | TGTGCCAGCGGATTCGGACGGAGGAACACTGAAGCTTTCTTT | CASGFGRRNTEAFF
NA | TRBJ2-5 | TRBV4-3 | TRBD1 | TGCGCCAGCAGCCGGACGACCGGGACAGGACAAGAGACCCAGTACTTC | CASSRTTGTGQETQYF
NA | TRBJ1-5 | TRBV7-2 | TRBD1 | TGTGCCAGCAGCGGAGGAGGGACAGGGTTTCATCAGCCCCAGCATTTT | CASSGGGTGFHQPQHF
NA | TRBJ1-1 | TRBV29-1 | NA | TGCAGCGCCAAAGGGGGTTGGGGCATGAACACTGAAGCTTTCTTT | CSAKGGWGMNTEAFF
NA | TRBJ2-2 | TRBV9 | NA | TGTGCCAGCAGCCCAGGACTACCCCACCCTAGGAGCACCGGGGAGCTGTTTTTT | CASSPGLPHPRSTGELFF
NA | TRBJ1-2 | TRBV30 | NA | TGTGCCTGGAGTGGGGAGGGCTATGGCTACACCTTC | CAWSGEGYGYTF
many | TRBJ2-5 | TRBV28 | NA | TGTGCCAGCAGTTTGCGGCGACAAGAGACCCAGTACTTC | CASSLRRQETQYF
NA | TRBJ1-1 | TRBV5-4 | NA | TGTGCCAGCAGCTTTCCCTCGGGGGCGTTAAACACTGAAGCTTTCTTT | CASSFPSGALNTEAFF
few | TRBJ2-1 | TRBV4-2 | NA | TGTGCCAGCAGCCAAGTAGCGGACACAGATTACAATGAGCAGTTCTTC | CASSQVADTDYNEQFF
once | TRBJ2-7 | TRBV2 | NA | TGTGCCAGCAGTAGGTATGTCTACGAGCAGTACTTC | CASSRYVYEQYF
NA | TRBJ2-5 | TRBV2 | NA | TGTGCCAGCAGGGAGCCAACCTGGGAGACCCAGTACTTC | CASREPTWETQYF
once | TRBJ1-2 | TRBV18 | NA | TGTGCCAGCTCACCGGGCAGGGGCAGGGGCTATGGCTACACCTTC | CASSPGRGRGYGYTF
NA | TRBJ2-3 | TRBV6-5 | NA | TGTGCCAGCGGGAGCTCTCCGGGAACGCAGTATTTT | CASGSSPGTQYF
NA | TRBJ2-5 | TRBV1 | NA | TGCACCAGCAGCCAAGATCCGGTAGCGGGCGTCCAAGAGACCCAGTACTTC | CTSSQDPVAGVQETQYF
many | TRBJ2-7 | TRBV10-2 | TRBD2 | TGCGCCAGCAGCGGTCTAGCGGGCGTCCACGAGCAGTACTTC | CASSGLAGVHEQYF
NA | TRBJ1-1 | TRBV29-1 | NA | TGCAGCGTTGCCTCGGGCAGGCTAAACACTGAAGCTTTCTTT | CSVASGRLNTEAFF
NA | TRBJ2-7 | TRBV4-1 | TRBD1 | TGCGCCAGCAGCCAACCTCACCGGGACAGGGGTAACGAGCAGTACTTC | CASSQPHRDRGNEQYF
NA | TRBJ1-1 | TRBV29-1 | TRBD1 | TGCAGCTTACAACAGGGGGCGAACACTGAAGCTTTCTTT | CSLQQGANTEAFF
NA | TRBJ1-2 | TRBV7-9 | NA | TGTGCCAGCAGCTTAGCGTACTCGGCAGGGCATGGCTACACCTTC | CASSLAYSAGHGYTF
NA | TRBJ2-5 | TRBV7-9 | TRBD2 | TGTGCCAGCAGCTTAGCAGCGGGAGTTACGGAGACCCAGTACTTC | CASSLAAGVTETQYF
few | TRBJ2-7 | TRBV29-1 | NA | TGCAGCGTTGTGGGGGGGGGCGGCTCCTACGAGCAGTACTTC | CSVVGGGGSYEQYF
once | TRBJ2-1 | TRBV4-1 | TRBD2 | TGCGCCAGCAGCCAACCGACTAGCGGGAGACTCTACAATGAGCAGTTCTTC | CASSQPTSGRLYNEQFF
NA | TRBJ2-7 | TRBV27 | NA | TGTGCCAGCAAAGTACAGGGAACCTACGAGCAGTACTTC | CASKVQGTYEQYF
NA | TRBJ1-4 | TRBV2 | TRBD1 | TGTGCCAGCAGTGCGAACAGGGGGACTGAAAAACTGTTTTTT | CASSANRGTEKLFF
NA | TRBJ2-3 | TRBV5-6 | NA | TGTGCCAGCAGCCCGGCAGCATTGGCAGATACGCAGTATTTT | CASSPAALADTQYF
NA | TRBJ2-3 | TRBV5-1 | NA | TGCGCCAGCAGCTTGGAGGGTGACCCGGGGAGCACAGATACGCAGTATTTT | CASSLEGDPGSTDTQYF
NA | TRBJ1-1 | TRBV6-5 | NA | TGTGCCAGCAGTCCGGCGGCGGGGACAGCTTTCTTT | CASSPAAGTAFF
NA | TRBJ2-7 | TRBV4-3 | TRBD2 | TGCGCCAGCAGCCACAGGACTAGCGGAGCCTACGAGCAGTACTTC | CASSHRTSGAYEQYF
NA | TRBJ2-3 | TRBV29-1 | NA | TGCAGCGCCCGGGACGGCGGCCCAGATACGCAGTATTTT | CSARDGGPDTQYF
NA | TRBJ1-3 | TRBV30 | NA | TGTGCCTGGAGTGCGGACTCTGGAAACACCATATATTTT | CAWSADSGNTIYF
NA | TRBJ1-2 | TRBV7-8 | NA | TGTGCCAGCAGCTTTACTCCTTCGGGACCCAAAAGCTATGGCTACACCTTC | CASSFTPSGPKSYGYTF
NA | TRBJ2-3 | TRBV19 | NA | TGTGCCAGTAAGAGCGGGGATACGCAGTATTTT | CASKSGDTQYF
NA | TRBJ2-7 | TRBV5-6 | NA | TGTGCCAGCAGCTTTGCAGGACGCCCCTATGAGCAGTACTTC | CASSFAGRPYEQYF
NA | TRBJ2-6 | TRBV6-5 | NA | TGTGCCAGCAGCAAGCTAGTATCTGGGGCCAACGTCCTGACTTTC | CASSKLVSGANVLTF
NA | TRBJ2-3 | TRBV27 | NA | TGTGCCAGCAGCCTCCAGGGTGATGGCACAGATACGCAGTATTTT | CASSLQGDGTDTQYF
NA | TRBJ2-1 | TRBV7-9 | NA | TGTGCCAGCAGTCCCCAGGGGTCTATCGATGAGCAGTTCTTC | CASSPQGSIDEQFF
NA | TRBJ2-7 | TRBV5-1 | NA | TGCGCCAGCAGCTTGAACCCAGCCTACGAGCAGTACTTC | CASSLNPAYEQYF
NA | TRBJ2-3 | TRBV5-1 | NA | TGCGCCAGCAAAACGGTCAGCTCGACAGATACGCAGTATTTT | CASKTVSSTDTQYF
NA | TRBJ2-7 | TRBV5-1 | TRBD2 | TGCGCCAGCAGCACAGCCGGGACTAGATCATACGAGCAGTACTTC | CASSTAGTRSYEQYF
NA | TRBJ2-1 | TRBV5-1 | TRBD1 | TGCGCCAGCAGCCCGGACCCAGGGGGCTCCTACAATGAGCAGTTCTTC | CASSPDPGGSYNEQFF
NA | TRBJ1-2 | TRBV30 | TRBD1 | TGTGCCTGGGGGGGTTCCGGGACAGGCATTTATGGCTACACCTTC | CAWGGSGTGIYGYTF
NA | TRBJ1-2 | TRBV18 | NA | TGTGCCAGCTCACCCGCCCCCGGGACGGAGTATGGCTACACCTTC | CASSPAPGTEYGYTF
NA | TRBJ2-2 | TRBV6-5 | TRBD2 | TGTGCCAGCACTCTAGCGGGAGCCCCGGGTGGGGAGCTGTTTTTT | CASTLAGAPGGELFF
NA | TRBJ1-5 | TRBV6-6 | NA | TGTGCCAGCAGTTACGGCGGGGTTAGCAATCAGCCCCAGCATTTT | CASSYGGVSNQPQHF
many | TRBJ2-1 | TRBV9 | NA | TGTGCCAGCAGCGTAGCCCAAGAGAGGGAGCAGTTCTTC | CASSVAQEREQFF
once | TRBJ2-3 | TRBV7-2 | NA | TGTGCCAGCAGCCGAAAAGCGGGCCCCCCAGATACGCAGTATTTT | CASSRKAGPPDTQYF
NA | TRBJ1-2 | TRBV28 | TRBD1 | TGTGCCAGCAGCCGACAGGGGGCGCGAGGCTACACCTTC | CASSRQGARGYTF
once | TRBJ2-7 | TRBV19 | NA | TGTGCCAGTAGTATTGAATCAGCCGGGAGTGACGAGCAGTACTTC | CASSIESAGSDEQYF
NA | TRBJ1-2 | TRBV9 | TRBD1 | TGTGCCAGCAGCCCGACAGGGTTCGGATCCAACTATGGCTACACCTTC | CASSPTGFGSNYGYTF
NA | TRBJ2-1 | TRBV18 | TRBD2 | TGTGCCAGCTCACCAAAGACTAGCGGGAGCCTCTGGAATGAGCAGTTCTTC | CASSPKTSGSLWNEQFF
few | TRBJ2-7 | TRBV2 | TRBD2 | TGTGCCAGCCTAGCGGGAGTCATCTCCTACGAGCAGTACTTC | CASLAGVISYEQYF
once | TRBJ2-6 | TRBV7-8 | TRBD1 | TGTGCCAGCAGTCCTACAGGGGGCGATGGGGCCAACGTCCTGACTTTC | CASSPTGGDGANVLTF
NA | TRBJ2-3 | TRBV7-3 | TRBD2 | TGTGCCAGCAGCCCTGGGACTAGCGGGAGCGATACGCAGTATTTT | CASSPGTSGSDTQYF
NA | TRBJ2-1 | TRBV2 | TRBD2 | TGTGCCAGCAGTGGGGGACTAGCGGGCGTATCCTACAATGAGCAGTTCTTC | CASSGGLAGVSYNEQFF
NA | TRBJ2-5 | TRBV27 | NA | TGTGCCAGCAGTGAGGTTCCGGGGGGCTCGGGAGAGACCCAGTACTTC | CASSEVPGGSGETQYF
once | TRBJ2-2 | TRBV28 | TRBD2 | TGTGCCAGCACCCCTAGCGGGAAGAGCACCGGGGAGCTGTTTTTT | CASTPSGKSTGELFF
few | TRBJ2-5 | TRBV2 | NA | TGTGCCAGCAGTGATCGGGCAGGCCAAGAGACCCAGTACTTC | CASSDRAGQETQYF
NA | TRBJ1-3 | TRBV12-5 | NA | TGTGCTAGTGGTTTTGGGGGGTCTGGAAACACCATATATTTT | CASGFGGSGNTIYF